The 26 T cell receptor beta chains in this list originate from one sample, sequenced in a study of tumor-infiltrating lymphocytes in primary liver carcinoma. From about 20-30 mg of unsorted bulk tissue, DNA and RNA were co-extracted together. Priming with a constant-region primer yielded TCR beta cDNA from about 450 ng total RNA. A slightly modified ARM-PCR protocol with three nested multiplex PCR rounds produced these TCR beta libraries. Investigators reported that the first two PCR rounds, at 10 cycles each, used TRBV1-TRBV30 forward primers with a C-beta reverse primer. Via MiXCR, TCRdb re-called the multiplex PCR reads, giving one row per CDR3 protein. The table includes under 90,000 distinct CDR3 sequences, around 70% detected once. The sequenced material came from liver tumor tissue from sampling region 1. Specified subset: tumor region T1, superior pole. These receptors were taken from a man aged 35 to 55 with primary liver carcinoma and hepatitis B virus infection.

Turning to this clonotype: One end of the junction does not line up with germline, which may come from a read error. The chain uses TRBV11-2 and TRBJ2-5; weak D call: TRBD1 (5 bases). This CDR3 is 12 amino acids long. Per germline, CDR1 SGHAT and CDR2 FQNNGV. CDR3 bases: TGTGCCAGCAGTTTAGAGGAAGGGGCTCAGTACTTC. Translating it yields CASSLEEGAQYF. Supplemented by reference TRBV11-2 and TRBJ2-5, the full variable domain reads EAGVAQSPRYKIIEKRQSVAFWCNPISGHATLYWYQQILGQGPKLLIQFQNNGVVDDSQLPKDRFSAERLKGVDSTLKIQPAKLEDSAVYLCASSLEEGAQYFGPGTRLLVL.

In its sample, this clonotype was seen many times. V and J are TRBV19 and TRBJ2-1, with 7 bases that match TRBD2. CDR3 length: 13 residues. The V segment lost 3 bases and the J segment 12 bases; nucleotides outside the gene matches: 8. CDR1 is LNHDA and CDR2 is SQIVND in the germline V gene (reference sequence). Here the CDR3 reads CASSMRTSNRQFF. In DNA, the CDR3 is TGTGCCAGTAGTATGAGGACTAGTAATCGGCAGTTCTTC.

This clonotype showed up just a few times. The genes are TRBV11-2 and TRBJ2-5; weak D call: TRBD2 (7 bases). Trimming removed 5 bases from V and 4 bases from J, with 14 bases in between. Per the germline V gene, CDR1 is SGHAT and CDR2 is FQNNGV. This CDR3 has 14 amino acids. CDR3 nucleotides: TGTGCCAGCAGCAGGGGGGGGCCGGGAGAGACCCAGTACTTC. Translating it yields CASSRGGPGETQYF.

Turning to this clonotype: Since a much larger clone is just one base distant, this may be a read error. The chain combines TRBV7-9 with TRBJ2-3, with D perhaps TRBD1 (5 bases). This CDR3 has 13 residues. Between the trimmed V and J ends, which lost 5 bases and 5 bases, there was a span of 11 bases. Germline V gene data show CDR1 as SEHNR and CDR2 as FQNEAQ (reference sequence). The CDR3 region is CASSAQQGDTQYF. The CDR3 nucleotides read TGTGCCAGCAGCGCCCAGCAGGGAGATACGCAGTATTTT.

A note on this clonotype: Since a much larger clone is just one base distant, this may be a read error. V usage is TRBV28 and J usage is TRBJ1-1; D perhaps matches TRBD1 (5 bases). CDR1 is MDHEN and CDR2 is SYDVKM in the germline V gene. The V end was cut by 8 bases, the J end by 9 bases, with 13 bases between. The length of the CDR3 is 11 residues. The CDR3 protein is CASVRGLKAFF. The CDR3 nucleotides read TGTGCCAGCGTGAGGGGATTAAAAGCTTTCTTT.

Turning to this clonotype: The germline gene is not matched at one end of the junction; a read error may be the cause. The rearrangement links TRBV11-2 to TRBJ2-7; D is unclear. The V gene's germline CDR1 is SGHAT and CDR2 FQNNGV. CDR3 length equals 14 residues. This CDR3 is CASSLTIGAYERYF. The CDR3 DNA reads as TGTGCCAGCAGCTTAACCATCGGAGCCTACGAGCGGTACTTC.

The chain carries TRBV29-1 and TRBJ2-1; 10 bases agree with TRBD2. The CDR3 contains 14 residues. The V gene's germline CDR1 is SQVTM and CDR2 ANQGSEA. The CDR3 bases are TGCAACGGCGTACTAGCGGGATTGTCAAATGAGCAGTTCTTC. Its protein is CNGVLAGLSNEQFF.

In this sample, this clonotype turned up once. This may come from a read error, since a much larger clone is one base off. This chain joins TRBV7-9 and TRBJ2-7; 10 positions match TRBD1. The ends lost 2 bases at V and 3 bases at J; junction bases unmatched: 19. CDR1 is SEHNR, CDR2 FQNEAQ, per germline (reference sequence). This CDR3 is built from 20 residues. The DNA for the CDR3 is TGTGCCAGCAGCTTAACCAGTCCCGGGACAGGGGTTCGAAGCTACTACGAGCAGTACTTC. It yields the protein CASSLTSPGTGVRSYYEQYF.

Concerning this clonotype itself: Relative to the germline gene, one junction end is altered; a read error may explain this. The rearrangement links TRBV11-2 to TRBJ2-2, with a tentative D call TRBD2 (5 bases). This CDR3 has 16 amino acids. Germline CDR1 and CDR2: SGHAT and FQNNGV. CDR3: CVSSSRMVTNTGELFF. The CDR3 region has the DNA TGTGTCAGCAGCTCTAGGATGGTAACGAACACCGGGGAACTGTTTTTT.

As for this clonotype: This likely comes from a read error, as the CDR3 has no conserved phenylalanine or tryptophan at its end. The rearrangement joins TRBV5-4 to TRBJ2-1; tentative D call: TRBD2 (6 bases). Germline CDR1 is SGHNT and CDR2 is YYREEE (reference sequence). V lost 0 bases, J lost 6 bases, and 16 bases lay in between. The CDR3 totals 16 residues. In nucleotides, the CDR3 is TGTGCCAGCAGCTTGGGGGACTTGCAAGGCCGCAATGAGCAGTTCTCC. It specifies CASSLGDLQGRNEQFS.

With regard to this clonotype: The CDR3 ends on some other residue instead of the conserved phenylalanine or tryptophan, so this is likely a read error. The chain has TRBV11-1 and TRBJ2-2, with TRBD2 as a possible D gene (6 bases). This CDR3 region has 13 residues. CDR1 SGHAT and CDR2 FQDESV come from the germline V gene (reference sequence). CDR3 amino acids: CVSSLLAVGELFL. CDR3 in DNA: TGTGTCAGCAGCTTACTAGCCGTCGGGGAGCTGTTTTTA.

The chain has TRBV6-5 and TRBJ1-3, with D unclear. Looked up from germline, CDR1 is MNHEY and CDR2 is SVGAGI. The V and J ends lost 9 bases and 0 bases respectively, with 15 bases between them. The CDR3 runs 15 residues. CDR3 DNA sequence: TGTGCCAGTAGAGACGACCACTACTCTGGAAACACCATATATTTT. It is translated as CASRDDHYSGNTIYF.

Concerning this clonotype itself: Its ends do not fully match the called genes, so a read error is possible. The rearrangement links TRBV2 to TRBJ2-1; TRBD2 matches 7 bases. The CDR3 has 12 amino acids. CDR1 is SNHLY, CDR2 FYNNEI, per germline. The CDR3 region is CAGSETGRMQFF. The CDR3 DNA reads TGTGCCGGCAGTGAAACCGGGAGGATGCAGTTCTTC.

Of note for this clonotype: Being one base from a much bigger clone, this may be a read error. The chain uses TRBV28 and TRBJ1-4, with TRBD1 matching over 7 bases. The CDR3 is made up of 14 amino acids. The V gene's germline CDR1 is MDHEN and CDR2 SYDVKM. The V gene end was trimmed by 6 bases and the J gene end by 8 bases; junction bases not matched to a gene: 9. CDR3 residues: CASSRDRVYEKLFF. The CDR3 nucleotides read TGTGCCAGCAGCAGAGACAGGGTATACGAAAAACTGTTTTTT.

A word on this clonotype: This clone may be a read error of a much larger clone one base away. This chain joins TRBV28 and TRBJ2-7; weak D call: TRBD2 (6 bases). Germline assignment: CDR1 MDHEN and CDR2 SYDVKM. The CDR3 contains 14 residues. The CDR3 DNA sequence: TGTGTCAGCAGTCTACAAGCGGGTGCCTACGAGCAGTACTTC. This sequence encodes CVSSLQAGAYEQYF.

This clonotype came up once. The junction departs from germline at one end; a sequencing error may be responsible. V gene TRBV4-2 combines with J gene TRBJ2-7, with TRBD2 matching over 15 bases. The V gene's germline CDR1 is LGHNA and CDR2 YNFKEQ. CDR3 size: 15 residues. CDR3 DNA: TGTGCTAGCAGGGGGACTAGCGGGAGGAACCACGAGCAGTACTTC. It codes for CASRGTSGRNHEQYF.

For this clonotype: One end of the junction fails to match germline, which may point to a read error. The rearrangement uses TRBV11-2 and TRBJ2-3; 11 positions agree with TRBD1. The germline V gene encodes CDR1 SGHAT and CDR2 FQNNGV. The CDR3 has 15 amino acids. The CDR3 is CASSSRTGGMGTQYF. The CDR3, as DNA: TGTGCTAGCAGCTCCCGGACAGGGGGCATGGGTACGCAGTATTTT.

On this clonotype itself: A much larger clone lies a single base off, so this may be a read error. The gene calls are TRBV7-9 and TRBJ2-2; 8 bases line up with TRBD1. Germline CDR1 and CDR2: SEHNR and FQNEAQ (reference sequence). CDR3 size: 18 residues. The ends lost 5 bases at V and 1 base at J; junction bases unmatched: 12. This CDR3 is CASSRSPGTGQNTGELFF. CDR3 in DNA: TGTGCCAGCAGCCGATCCCCTGGGACAGGCCAGAACACCGGGGAGCTGTTTTTT.

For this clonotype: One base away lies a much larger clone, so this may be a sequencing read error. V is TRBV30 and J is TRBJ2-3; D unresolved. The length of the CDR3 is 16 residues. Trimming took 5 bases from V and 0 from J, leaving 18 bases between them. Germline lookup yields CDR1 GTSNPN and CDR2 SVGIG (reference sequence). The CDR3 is CAWASFCGTSTDTQYF. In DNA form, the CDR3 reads TGTGCCTGGGCGTCTTTTTGTGGTACGAGCACAGATACGCAGTATTTT.

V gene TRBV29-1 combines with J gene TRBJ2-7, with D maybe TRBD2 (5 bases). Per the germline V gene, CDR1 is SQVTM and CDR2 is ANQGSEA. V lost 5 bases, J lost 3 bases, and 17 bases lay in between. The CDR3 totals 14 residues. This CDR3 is CSVITEGSLYEQYF. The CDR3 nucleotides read TGCAGCGTTATAACAGAGGGCAGCCTCTACGAGCAGTACTTC.

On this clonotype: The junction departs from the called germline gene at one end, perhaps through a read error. The CDR3 coding sequence is TGTGCCTGGGCGTCTTTTTGGGATACGAGCATAGATACGCAGTATTTT. Encoded protein: CAWASFWDTSIDTQYF. V and J are TRBV30 and TRBJ2-3; D ambiguous. This CDR3 has 16 residues. Per germline, CDR1 GTSNPN and CDR2 SVGIG (reference sequence).

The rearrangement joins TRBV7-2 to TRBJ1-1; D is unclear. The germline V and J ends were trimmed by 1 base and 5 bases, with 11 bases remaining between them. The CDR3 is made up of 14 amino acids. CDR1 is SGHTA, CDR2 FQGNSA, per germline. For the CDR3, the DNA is TGTGCCAGCAGCTTAGGTCCGGGAAGGACTGAAGCTTTCTTT. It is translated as CASSLGPGRTEAFF.

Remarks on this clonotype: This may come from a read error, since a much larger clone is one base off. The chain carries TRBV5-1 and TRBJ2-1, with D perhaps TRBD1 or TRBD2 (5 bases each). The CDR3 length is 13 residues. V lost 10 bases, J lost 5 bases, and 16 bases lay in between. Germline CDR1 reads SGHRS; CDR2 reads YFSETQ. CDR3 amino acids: CASSSGGNNEQFF. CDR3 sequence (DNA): TGCGCCTCCTCTAGTGGGGGAAACAATGAGCAGTTCTTC. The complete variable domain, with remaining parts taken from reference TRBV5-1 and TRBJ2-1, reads KAGVTQTPRYLIKTRGQQVTLSCSPISGHRSVSWYQQTPGQGLQFLFEYFSETQRNKGNFPGRFSGRQFSNSRSEMNVSTLELGDSALYLCASSSGGNNEQFFGPGTRLTVL.

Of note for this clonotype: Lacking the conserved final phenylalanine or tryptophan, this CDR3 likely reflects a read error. The CDR3 nucleotides are TGTGTCAGCAGCTCCCCAGACCGTACTGAAGCTTTCCTT. This translates into CVSSSPDRTEAFL. The chain joins TRBV5-4 to TRBJ1-1, with D hard to call. The CDR3 covers 13 residues. Germline CDR1 is SGHNT and CDR2 is YYREEE (reference sequence).

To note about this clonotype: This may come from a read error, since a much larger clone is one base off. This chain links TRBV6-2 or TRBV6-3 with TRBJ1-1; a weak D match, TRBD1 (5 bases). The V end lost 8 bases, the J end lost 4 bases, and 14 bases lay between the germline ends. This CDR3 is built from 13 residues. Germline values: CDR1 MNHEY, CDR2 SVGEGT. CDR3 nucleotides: TGTGCCAGCCGGGGCAGATTGAGCACTGAAGCTTTCTTT. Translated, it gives CASRGRLSTEAFF.

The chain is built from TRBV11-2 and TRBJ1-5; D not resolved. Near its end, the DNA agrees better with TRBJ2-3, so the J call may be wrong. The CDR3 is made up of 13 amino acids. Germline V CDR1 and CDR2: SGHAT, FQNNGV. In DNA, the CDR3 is TGTGCCAGCAGCTTAGCGTTAAATCAGTCCCAGTATTTT. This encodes CASSLALNQSQYF.